A selection of T cell receptor beta chains follows, all from one sample in a study of shared clonotypes between healthy human individuals. The data were produced by immunoSEQ multiplex PCR, yet TCRdb's version contains in-frame clones alone and is incomplete. This table holds some 2.1 million clones, over 85% found once. The specimen sequenced was naive CD8+ T cells from PBMCs. Receptor source: a man younger than 30 in good health. Some clones in this sample may be carry-over from other donors' samples. CDR3s include the opening cysteine and the closing phenylalanine or tryptophan. The order of the fields is V gene, clone size, J gene, D gene, CDR3 DNA, CDR3 protein. A D gene is named only where the DNA matches it firmly. Not every row has a clone size; where given, it reads once, few, many or a size class.

TRBV19	NA	TRBJ2-7	NA	TGTGCCAGTAGTATAGGCGGCGGGAACCCTGACGAGCAGTACTTC	CASSIGGGNPDEQYF
TRBV28	NA	TRBJ2-1	NA	TGTGCCAGCATAGGGGCCGTCTACAATGAGCAGTTCTTC	CASIGAVYNEQFF
TRBV5-1	NA	TRBJ2-7	TRBD1	TGCGCCAGCTCTGACAGGGGGCGGTCGGCCTCCTACGAGCAGTACTTC	CASSDRGRSASYEQYF
TRBV27	NA	TRBJ2-7	TRBD2	TGTGCCAGCAGTTTATCGAGCGGGAGTATAAACTACGAGCAGTACTTC	CASSLSSGSINYEQYF
TRBV27	NA	TRBJ2-1	NA	TGTGCCAGCAAGGAGGATTTGTACAATGAGCAGTTCTTC	CASKEDLYNEQFF
TRBV10-2	NA	TRBJ1-5	NA	TGCGCCAGCAAGTCGGACAGCAATTTGTTGCCCCAGCATTTT	CASKSDSNLLPQHF
TRBV9	NA	TRBJ2-1	TRBD2	TGTGCCAGCAGCGTGTCCTCTAGCGGGAGGAGCTCCTACAATGAGCAGTTCTTC	CASSVSSSGRSSYNEQFF
TRBV6-1	NA	TRBJ2-1	NA	TGTGCCAGCAGTGGATCAGGGCTGGTAGAGGGCAATGAGCAGTTCTTC	CASSGSGLVEGNEQFF
TRBV19	once	TRBJ1-2	NA	TGTGCCAGTAGTATAGTTTCAGGGAACTATGGCTACACCTTC	CASSIVSGNYGYTF
TRBV10-1	NA	TRBJ2-5	TRBD2	TGCGCCAGCAGTGAGGGGGTAGCGGGATACCGAGAGACCCAGTACTTC	CASSEGVAGYRETQYF
TRBV19	NA	TRBJ2-1	TRBD1	TGTGCCAGTGGACTCGGGACAGGGGGCAGTAGGAATGAGCAGTTCTTC	CASGLGTGGSRNEQFF
TRBV7-6	NA	TRBJ2-7	NA	TGTGCCAGCAGCTCACCAGGGACCTACGAGCAGTACTTC	CASSSPGTYEQYF
TRBV4-2	NA	TRBJ2-3	NA	TGTGCCAGCAGCCAAGCTGGGGGAACAGATACGCAGTATTTT	CASSQAGGTDTQYF
TRBV2	few	TRBJ1-1	NA	TGTGCCAGCAGTGCAATTCTCCTCGGGAACACTGAAGCTTTCTTT	CASSAILLGNTEAFF
TRBV18	NA	TRBJ1-1	TRBD1	TGTGCCAGCTCACAAGACCCATCCCCGGGACAGGAGAACACTGAAGCTTTCTTT	CASSQDPSPGQENTEAFF
TRBV19	NA	TRBJ1-1	TRBD1	TGTGCCAGTAGTTCCGGACAGGGGTGGGAGACGAACACTGAAGCTTTCTTT	CASSSGQGWETNTEAFF
TRBV11-2	NA	TRBJ2-7	TRBD2	TGTGCCAGCAGCTCTAGCGGGAGGGCCATTGTACAGCAGTACTTC	CASSSSGRAIVQQYF
TRBV29-1	NA	TRBJ1-2	TRBD1	TGCAGCGGGGGGAATAGACAGGGAGAGGTGAACTATGGCTACACCTTC	CSGGNRQGEVNYGYTF
TRBV11-2	once	TRBJ2-1	NA	TGTGCCAGCAGCCCGTTACTGAGCGAAAATGAGCAGTTCTTC	CASSPLLSENEQFF
TRBV9	NA	TRBJ1-4	TRBD1	TGTGCCAGCAGCGTCGGGACAGGGGATGAAAAACTGTTTTTT	CASSVGTGDEKLFF
TRBV27	NA	TRBJ2-7	TRBD1	TGTGCCAGCAGTTCCCCTTACAGGGGCCGCTACGAGCAGTACTTC	CASSSPYRGRYEQYF
TRBV4-3	NA	TRBJ2-7	NA	TGCGCCAGCAGCCAAGGTTCGAGCTCCTACGAGCAGTACTTC	CASSQGSSSYEQYF
TRBV27	NA	TRBJ2-5	NA	TGTGCCAGCAGTTTCCGGGACAAGTACCAAGAGACCCAGTACTTC	CASSFRDKYQETQYF
TRBV30	NA	TRBJ2-7	NA	TGTGCCTGGAGTGACCGGACCAGCTACGAGCAGTACTTC	CAWSDRTSYEQYF
TRBV13	NA	TRBJ2-7	TRBD2	TGTGCCAGCAGTAGCGGGAGGCGCTCCTACGAGCAGTACTTC	CASSSGRRSYEQYF
TRBV25-1	NA	TRBJ2-7	TRBD2	TGTGCCAGCAGTGAACTTTCTGAGGCAGGGAGGGACGAGCAGTACTTC	CASSELSEAGRDEQYF
TRBV28	NA	TRBJ2-1	TRBD2	TGTGCCAGCAGTTGGACTAGTGACTACAATGAGCAGTTCTTC	CASSWTSDYNEQFF
TRBV28	NA	TRBJ2-7	TRBD1	TGTGCCAGCAGTTTGAGGGACAGGGGCTACGAGCAGTACTTC	CASSLRDRGYEQYF
TRBV9	NA	TRBJ2-1	NA	TGTGCCAGCAGCGTTGGCAGCTACAATGAGCAGTTCTTC	CASSVGSYNEQFF
TRBV20-1	NA	TRBJ2-7	NA	TGCAGTGCTAGAGAAGGGCTCGAGCAGTACTTC	CSAREGLEQYF
TRBV29-1	NA	TRBJ2-7	TRBD1	TGCAGCGTCGGGGGACAGGAGAATTACGAGCAGTACTTC	CSVGGQENYEQYF
TRBV7-9	NA	TRBJ2-7	NA	TGTGCCAGCAGCCACGAGGGAGAGCAGTACTTC	CASSHEGEQYF
TRBV7-2	NA	TRBJ1-6	NA	TGTGCCAGCAGCTTAGACAGGACCAATTCACCCCTCCACTTT	CASSLDRTNSPLHF
TRBV28	NA	TRBJ2-7	TRBD2	TGTGCCAGCAGTCCCTTAGCGGGAGTTGAGTACGAGCAGTACTTC	CASSPLAGVEYEQYF
TRBV11-2	NA	TRBJ2-7	NA	TGTGCCAGCAGCTTAGCCCGCGGTCGGGGGTCCCTCGAGCAGTACTTC	CASSLARGRGSLEQYF
TRBV27	NA	TRBJ1-1	NA	TGTGCCAGCAGTTTACAGGGGCAGGGGAACACTGAAGCTTTCTTT	CASSLQGQGNTEAFF
TRBV12-5	once	TRBJ2-5	NA	TGTGCTAGTGGTACAACGTCTAGCCTGGAGACCCAGTACTTC	CASGTTSSLETQYF
TRBV7-2	NA	TRBJ2-1	TRBD2	TGTGCCAGCAGCTTAGGAGCAGGGAGGGTTCTGAATGAGCAGTTCTTC	CASSLGAGRVLNEQFF
TRBV10-3	NA	TRBJ2-1	TRBD2	TGTGCCATCAGTGATCCAGGGAGGGAAGGCTCCAATGAGCAGTTCTTC	CAISDPGREGSNEQFF
TRBV27	NA	TRBJ1-1	NA	TGTGCCAGCAGTTTGGCCAGCAACACTGAAGCTTTCTTT	CASSLASNTEAFF
TRBV16	NA	TRBJ1-2	NA	TGTGCCAGCAGCCGGGGTGGACTAGTAGGCTACACCTTC	CASSRGGLVGYTF
TRBV29-1	NA	TRBJ1-4	NA	TGCAGCGCTGGGCGGAAAGGGAATGAAAAACTGTTTTTT	CSAGRKGNEKLFF
TRBV10-3	NA	TRBJ1-4	NA	TGTGCCACAAGGGCGGGGGGGGATGAAAAACTGTTTTTT	CATRAGGDEKLFF
TRBV27	NA	TRBJ2-1	NA	TGTGCCAGCAGTTTATCAGGGTGGCAGTTCTTC	CASSLSGWQFF
TRBV29-1	NA	TRBJ1-2	NA	TGCAGCGTCCCGGGGCAGGACTATGGCTACACCTTC	CSVPGQDYGYTF
TRBV4-1	NA	TRBJ2-3	TRBD1	TGCGCCAGCAGCCCCTTGACAGGGGGTAACACAGATACGCAGTATTTT	CASSPLTGGNTDTQYF
TRBV15	NA	TRBJ1-2	NA	TGTGCCTCAAGGGACCCAGCTAACTATGGCTACACCTTC	CASRDPANYGYTF
TRBV13	NA	TRBJ1-1	NA	TGTGCCAGCAGAGCAACCAGGGGCACTGAAGCTTTCTTT	CASRATRGTEAFF
TRBV9	NA	TRBJ2-7	NA	TGTGCCAGCAGCGTAGGGGGGCGGGAGTTGGGCTACGAGCAGTACTTC	CASSVGGRELGYEQYF
TRBV9	NA	TRBJ2-5	TRBD1	TGTGCCAGCAGCGTAGAGGGGGCTGGCCAAGAGACCCAGTACTTC	CASSVEGAGQETQYF